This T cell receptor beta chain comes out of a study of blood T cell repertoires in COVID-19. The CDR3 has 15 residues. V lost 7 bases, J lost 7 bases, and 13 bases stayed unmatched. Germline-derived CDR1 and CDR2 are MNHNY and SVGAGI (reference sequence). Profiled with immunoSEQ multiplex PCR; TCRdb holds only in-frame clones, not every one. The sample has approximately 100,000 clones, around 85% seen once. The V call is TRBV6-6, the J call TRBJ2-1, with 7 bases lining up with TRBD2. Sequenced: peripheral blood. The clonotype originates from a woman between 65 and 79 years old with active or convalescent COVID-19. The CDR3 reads CASTNRASGPNEQFF. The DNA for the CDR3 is TGTGCCAGCACTAACCGGGCTAGCGGACCAAATGAGCAGTTCTTC.